This TCR beta chain came from a study of T cells after posttransplantation cyclophosphamide. Whole-study findings and limits: Later blood repertoires were often dominated by clones from the donor CD8+ memory compartment. TRB clonality was highly associated with recipient CMV seropositivity and reactivation. TRB overlap between skin or GI tissue T cells and blood was limited.

Method: immunoSEQ multiplex PCR; TCRdb's copy keeps in-frame clones and lacks some. The data show more than 30,000 clones, 75% to 95% seen once. This CDR3 has 15 residues. CDR1 and CDR2 from the germline V gene are SGHTA and FQGTGA. V was clipped by 2 bases and J by 0 bases, with 8 bases between them. This clone was seen just once. Its target is not known. The naive gate required viable CD3+CD4+ or CD3+CD8+ cells with CCR7+CD45RA+CD45RO-CD95-CD27+CD28+ phenotype. On the day of bone marrow donation, the related graft donor provided peripheral blood. Sequenced: naive CD4+ T cells sorted from PBMCs. The clonotype originates from an older woman in good health, CMV-negative, and a related stem cell transplant donor. This chain connects TRBV7-3 to TRBJ2-1, with D uncertain. For the CDR3, the DNA is TGTGCCAGCAGCTTAGGTATGAGCTCCTACAATGAGCAGTTCTTC. It encodes CASSLGMSSYNEQFF.